This T cell receptor beta chain was captured in a study of blood T cell repertoires in COVID-19. As for the study in general: Donors in the United States, Italy and Spain gave samples during acute or convalescent COVID-19. PBMCs, B-cell-depleted T cells, or T cells were the source of the cDNA or gDNA that made up the material.

Authors' processing steps: Amplification of reference gene primers provided the estimated nucleated cell counts. Some clones are missing from TCRdb's copy, which holds only in-frame ones; the method was immunoSEQ multiplex PCR. That table furnishes V, J and clone size, whereas the DNA furnished D and trimming. The sample lists about 29,000 clones, around 82% occurring once. The germline gives CDR1 SGDLS, CDR2 YYNGEE. The CDR3 contains 20 residues. The junction had 10 bases not matched to a gene; V was cut back by 0 bases and J by 0 bases. The source of this sequence is a man older than 75 with active COVID-19. This sequence joins TRBV9 and TRBJ2-5; 14 bases are a match to TRBD2. Specimen: peripheral blood. The CDR3 spells CASSVDPPGLAGGNQETQYF. Here the CDR3 DNA reads TGTGCCAGCAGCGTAGACCCCCCCGGACTAGCGGGGGGCAACCAAGAGACCCAGTACTTC.